Listed below are T cell receptor beta chains from one sample, sequenced in a study of blood T cells in healthy people across ages. Using its own MiXCR run on the 5' RACE reads, TCRdb lists one record per CDR3 protein. The sample lists 1,800,000 or so distinct CDR3 sequences; 30% to 40% were seen once. Sequences were obtained from blood. The receptors here all came from a human donor in good health. The CDR3 runs from the conserved cysteine through the conserved F or W. D genes are given only for firm matches. Rows may omit the clone size; those that give it use once, few, many or a size class.

NA	TRBD1	TRBJ2-1	TRBV4-3	TGCGCCAGCAGCCACCTGGACAGGGGGCTGGATGAGCAGTTCTTC	CASSHLDRGLDEQFF
NA	TRBD2	TRBJ2-5	TRBV7-9	TGTGCCAGCACCACCGGGGGGTTGCAAGAGACCCAGTACTTC	CASTTGGLQETQYF
few	NA	TRBJ2-1	TRBV7-3	TGTGCCAGCAGCTTAATCGTCCACAGAAACAATGAGCAGTTCTTC	CASSLIVHRNNEQFF
NA	NA	TRBJ2-7	TRBV7-2	TGTGCCAAAGGACAGAGAGTCGCCCTTTGCTACGAGCAGTACTTC	CAKGQRVALCYEQYF
few	NA	TRBJ2-6	TRBV12-5	TGTGCTAGTGGTCCCGGCCCTAGGTCTGGGGCCAACGTCCTGACTTTC	CASGPGPRSGANVLTF
NA	NA	TRBJ1-1	TRBV4-3	TGTGCCAGCAGCCAAGCGGGAGACACTGAAGCTTTCTTT	CASSQAGDTEAFF
NA	NA	TRBJ1-2	TRBV19	TGTGCCAGTAGTGCACAGGGTCGAGGGGCTTATGGCTACACCTTC	CASSAQGRGAYGYTF
NA	NA	TRBJ1-1	TRBV14	TGTGCCAGCAGCCAAGATGGGATACAGGGAGGTGCTTTCTTT	CASSQDGIQGGAFF
few	NA	TRBJ1-1	TRBV13	TGTGCCAGCAGCTTAGAAGGTCCGGGGGGCGCATTGGCTTTCTTT	CASSLEGPGGALAFF
NA	NA	TRBJ1-2	TRBV7-2	TGTGCCAGCAGCTTAAGGGACGGATACTATGGCTACACCTTC	CASSLRDGYYGYTF
NA	NA	TRBJ1-1	TRBV11-2	TGCGCCAGCAGCCCCAGTTTCAACAGGGAGGAAACTGAAGCTTTCTTT	CASSPSFNREETEAFF
NA	NA	TRBJ1-1	TRBV7-9	TGTGCCAGCAGCTCCCTAGAAGCTTTCTTT	CASSSLEAFF
few	NA	TRBJ2-7	TRBV14	TGTGCCAGCAGCCAAGCACCCCACACCGGGTACGAGCAGTACTTC	CASSQAPHTGYEQYF
NA	TRBD2	TRBJ2-1	TRBV5-5	TGTGCCAGCAGAGGAGCGGGGGAAAATGAGCAGTTCTTC	CASRGAGENEQFF
few	NA	TRBJ2-5	TRBV10-3	TGTGCCATCAGTGGCCAGACAGCAGGAGAGACCCAGTACTTC	CAISGQTAGETQYF